This TCR beta chain was observed in a study of neurological immune-mediated disorders. Study-wide results and caveats: HTLV-1-associated myelopathy had the most TCR clonal expansion, whereas multiple sclerosis had the least (lower than in healthy controls).

This clonotype ranks as medium-sized. Its cognate antigen is unknown. The sorted libraries were prepared using about a million CD4+ or CD8+ T cells that had themselves been sorted. The CDR3 spans 14 residues. V gave up 0 bases and J gave up 8 bases, with 13 bases separating them. Germline V lookup: CDR1 SGHDN, CDR2 FVKESK. 5'RACE with 10-nucleotide random UMIs generated the cDNA. Every sequencing run gave over 180 million TCR-beta sequences, taken from 15-18 subjects. Each CDR3 protein gets one entry after TCRdb re-called the 5' RACE reads with MiXCR. The profile covers tens of thousands of distinct CDR3 sequences, with approximately 10% appearing a single time and roughly 3.9% taken by the ten largest.

The sequence was obtained from a woman in her 30s with HTLV-1-associated myelopathy (HAM/TSP). The V gene is TRBV14, the J gene TRBJ1-1; D gene ambiguous. Sequenced input: CD4+ T cells from blood. CDR3 protein: CASSQDDRAGEAFF. Here the CDR3 DNA reads TGTGCCAGCAGCCAAGATGACCGGGCCGGGGAAGCTTTCTTT. Full variable domain (remainder filled in from reference TRBV14 and TRBJ1-1): EAGVTQFPSHSVIEKGQTVTLRCDPISGHDNLYWYRRVMGKEIKFLLHFVKESKQDESGMPNNRFLAERTGGTYSTLKVQPAELEDSGVYFCASSQDDRAGEAFFGQGTRLTVV.